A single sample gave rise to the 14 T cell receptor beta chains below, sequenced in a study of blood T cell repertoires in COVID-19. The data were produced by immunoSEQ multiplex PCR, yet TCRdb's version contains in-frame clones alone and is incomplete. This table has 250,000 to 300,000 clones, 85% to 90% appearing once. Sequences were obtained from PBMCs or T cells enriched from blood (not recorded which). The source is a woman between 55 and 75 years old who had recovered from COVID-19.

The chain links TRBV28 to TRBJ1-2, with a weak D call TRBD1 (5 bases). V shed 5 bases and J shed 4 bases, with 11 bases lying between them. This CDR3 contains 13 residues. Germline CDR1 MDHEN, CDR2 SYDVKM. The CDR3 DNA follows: TGTGCCAGCAGTCCCAGACAGAGCTATGGCTACACCTTC. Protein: CASSPRQSYGYTF.

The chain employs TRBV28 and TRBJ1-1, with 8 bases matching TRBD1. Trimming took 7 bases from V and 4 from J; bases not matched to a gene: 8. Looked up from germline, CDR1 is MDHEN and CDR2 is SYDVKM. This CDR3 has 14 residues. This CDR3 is CASKSTGASTEAFF. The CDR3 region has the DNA TGTGCCAGCAAATCGACAGGGGCTAGCACTGAAGCTTTCTTT.

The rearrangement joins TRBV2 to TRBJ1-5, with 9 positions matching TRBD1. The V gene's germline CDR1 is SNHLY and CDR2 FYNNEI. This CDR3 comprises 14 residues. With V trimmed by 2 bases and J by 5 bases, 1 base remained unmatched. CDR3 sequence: CASSERQGDQPQHF. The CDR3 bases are TGTGCCAGCAGTGAAAGACAGGGGGATCAGCCCCAGCATTTT. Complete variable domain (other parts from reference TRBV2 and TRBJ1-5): EPEVTQTPSHQVTQMGQEVILRCVPISNHLYFYWYRQILGQKVEFLVSFYNNEISEKSEIFDDQFSVERPDGSNFTLKIRSTKLEDSAMYFCASSERQGDQPQHFGDGTRLSIL.

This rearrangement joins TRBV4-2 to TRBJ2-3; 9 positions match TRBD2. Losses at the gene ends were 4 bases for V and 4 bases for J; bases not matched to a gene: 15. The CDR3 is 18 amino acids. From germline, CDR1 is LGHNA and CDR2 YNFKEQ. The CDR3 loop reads CASSPLGGGANAADTQYF. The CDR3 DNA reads TGTGCCAGCAGCCCGCTAGGCGGGGGGGCCAATGCGGCAGATACGCAGTATTTT.

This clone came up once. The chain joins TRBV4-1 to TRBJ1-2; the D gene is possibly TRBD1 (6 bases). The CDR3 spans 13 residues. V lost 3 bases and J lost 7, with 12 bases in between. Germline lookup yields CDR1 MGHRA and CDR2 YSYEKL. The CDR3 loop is CASSHTGYSGYTF. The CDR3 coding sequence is TGCGCCAGCAGCCATACAGGGTATAGTGGCTACACCTTC.

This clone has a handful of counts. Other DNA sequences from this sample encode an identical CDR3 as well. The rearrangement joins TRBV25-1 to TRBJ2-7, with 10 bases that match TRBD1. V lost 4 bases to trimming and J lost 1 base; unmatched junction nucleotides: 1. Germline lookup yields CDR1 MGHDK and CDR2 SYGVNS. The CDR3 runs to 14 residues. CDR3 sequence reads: CASSGTGGSYEQYF. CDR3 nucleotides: TGTGCCAGCAGTGGGACAGGGGGATCCTACGAGCAGTACTTC.

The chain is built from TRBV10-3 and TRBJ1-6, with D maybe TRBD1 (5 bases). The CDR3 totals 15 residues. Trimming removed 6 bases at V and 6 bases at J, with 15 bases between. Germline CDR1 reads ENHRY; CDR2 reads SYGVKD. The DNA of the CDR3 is TGTGCCATCAGCCTCTCGCTCGGGGGTAATTCACCCCTCCACTTT. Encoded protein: CAISLSLGGNSPLHF.

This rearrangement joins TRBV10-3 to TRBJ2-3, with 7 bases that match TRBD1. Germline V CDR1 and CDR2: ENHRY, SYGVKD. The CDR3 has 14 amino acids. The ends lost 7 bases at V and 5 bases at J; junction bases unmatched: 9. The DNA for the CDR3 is TGTGCCATCAAGGCACAGGGGTTAGGAGATACGCAGTATTTT. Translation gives CAIKAQGLGDTQYF.

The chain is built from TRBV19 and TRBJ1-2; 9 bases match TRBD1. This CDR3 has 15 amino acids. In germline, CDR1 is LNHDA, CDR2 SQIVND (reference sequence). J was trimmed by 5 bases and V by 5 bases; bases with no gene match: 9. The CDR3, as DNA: TGTGCCAGTAGTCCTGGGGGACAGGGAGGATATGGCTACACCTTC. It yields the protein CASSPGGQGGYGYTF.

CDR3 sequence (DNA): TGTGCCAGCAGCTTAACACCCCCCACTAACGTTTGGATGGATACGCAGTATTTT. Residues: CASSLTPPTNVWMDTQYF. The chain recombines TRBV7-3 with TRBJ2-3; D unclear. Between the trimmed V and J ends, which lost 0 bases and 6 bases, there was a span of 22 bases. This CDR3 is 18 amino acids long. CDR1 is SGHTA, CDR2 FQGTGA, per germline.

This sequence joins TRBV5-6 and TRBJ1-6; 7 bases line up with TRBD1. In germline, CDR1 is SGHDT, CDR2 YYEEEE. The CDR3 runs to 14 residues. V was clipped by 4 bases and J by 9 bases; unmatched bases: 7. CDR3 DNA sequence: TGTGCCAGCAGCCCACGACAGGGAGTTTCACCCCTCCACTTT. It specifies CASSPRQGVSPLHF.

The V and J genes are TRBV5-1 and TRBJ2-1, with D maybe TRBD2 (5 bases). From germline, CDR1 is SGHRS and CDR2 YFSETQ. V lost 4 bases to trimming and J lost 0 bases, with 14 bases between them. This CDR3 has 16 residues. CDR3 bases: TGCGCCAGCAGCGCCTTTGAGCGGAGCTCCTACAATGAGCAGTTCTTC. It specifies CASSAFERSSYNEQFF.

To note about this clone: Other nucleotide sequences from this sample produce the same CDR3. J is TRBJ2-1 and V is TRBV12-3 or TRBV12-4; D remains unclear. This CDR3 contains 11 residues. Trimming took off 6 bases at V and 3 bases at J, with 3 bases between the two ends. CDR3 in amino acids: CASSLYNEQFF. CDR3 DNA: TGTGCCAGCAGCCTCTACAATGAGCAGTTCTTC.

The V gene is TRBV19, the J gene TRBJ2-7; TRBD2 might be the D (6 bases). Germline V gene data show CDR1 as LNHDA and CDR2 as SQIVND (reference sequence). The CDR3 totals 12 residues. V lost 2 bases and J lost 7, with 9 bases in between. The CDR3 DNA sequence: TGTGCCAGTAGTATAAAGGGAGGTGAGCAGTACTTC. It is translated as CASSIKGGEQYF. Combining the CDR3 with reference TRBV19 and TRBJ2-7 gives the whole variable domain DGGITQSPKYLFRKEGQNVTLSCEQNLNHDAMYWYRQDPGQGLRLIYYSQIVNDFQKGDIAEGYSVSREKKESFPLTVTSAQKNPTAFYLCASSIKGGEQYFGPGTRLTVT.